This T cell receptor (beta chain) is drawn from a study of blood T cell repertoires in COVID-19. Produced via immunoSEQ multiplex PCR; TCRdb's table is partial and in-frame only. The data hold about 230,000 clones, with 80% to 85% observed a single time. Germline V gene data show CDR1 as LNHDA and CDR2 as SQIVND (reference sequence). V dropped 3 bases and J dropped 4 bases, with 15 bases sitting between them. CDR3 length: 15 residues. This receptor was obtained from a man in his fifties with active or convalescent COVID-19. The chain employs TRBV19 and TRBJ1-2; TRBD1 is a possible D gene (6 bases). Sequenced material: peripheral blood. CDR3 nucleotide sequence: TGTGCCAGTAGTATCGCGGGGGGCGCCCCCTATGGCTACACCTTC. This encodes CASSIAGGAPYGYTF.